These T cell receptor beta chains were read from a single sample in a study of identifying expanded T cells in peripheral blood. TCRdb's copy holds only in-frame clones and misses some; the assay was immunoSEQ multiplex PCR. This table has around 60,000 clones, under 85% appearing once. Sequencing was carried out using blood. Receptor source: a person aged 18 to 75 in good health. Both conserved end residues are part of each CDR3. The D gene is left open where the match is weak. Size tells how often a clone was seen (once, few, many) or the class of an expanded clone, and some rows leave it out.

v_gene	j_gene	d_gene	abundance	CDR3aa	CDR3nt
TRBV11-2	TRBJ2-7	TRBD1	-	CASSLVTGSYEQYF	TGTGCCAGCAGCTTAGTGACAGGGTCCTACGAGCAGTACTTC
TRBV11-2	TRBJ2-7	TRBD2	-	CASSLDLAGGIGYEQYF	TGTGCCAGCAGCTTAGATCTAGCGGGAGGTATAGGCTACGAGCAGTACTTC
TRBV29-1	TRBJ2-2	TRBD2	-	CSAGTSGQGGELFF	TGCAGCGCTGGGACTAGCGGGCAGGGCGGGGAGCTGTTTTTT
TRBV5-4	TRBJ1-2	TRBD1	-	CASSLDRDSYGYTF	TGTGCCAGCAGCCTAGACAGGGACAGCTATGGCTACACCTTC
TRBV29-1	TRBJ2-1	-	-	CSVEAYGPYNEQFF	TGCAGCGTTGAAGCCTACGGGCCGTACAATGAGCAGTTCTTC
TRBV7-8	TRBJ1-1	-	-	CASSSLRGHTEAFF	TGTGCCAGCAGCTCTCTTCGGGGGCACACTGAAGCTTTCTTT
TRBV4-2	TRBJ2-4	TRBD2	-	CASSPGEASGNLAKNIQYF	TGTGCCAGCAGCCCCGGGGAGGCTAGCGGAAATCTAGCCAAAAACATTCAGTACTTC
TRBV11-3	TRBJ2-7	TRBD2	-	CASSLGLPSGSEQYF	TGTGCCAGCAGCTTAGGGTTGCCGAGCGGGAGCGAGCAGTACTTC
TRBV29-1	TRBJ1-2	-	-	CSVDPPGVKGYTF	TGCAGCGTTGACCCCCCGGGGGTAAAAGGCTACACCTTC
TRBV19	TRBJ2-2	TRBD1	-	CASSKETGFRTGELFF	TGTGCCAGTAGTAAAGAGACAGGGTTTAGGACCGGGGAGCTGTTTTTT
TRBV5-4	TRBJ2-3	-	-	CASSLDRHDTQYF	TGTGCCAGCAGCTTAGACCGCCACGATACGCAGTATTTT
TRBV7-2	TRBJ2-3	-	few	CASSRRIELTDTQYF	TGTGCCAGCAGCCGCCGGATAGAACTCACAGATACGCAGTATTTT